This TCR beta chain was sequenced in a study of vaccination effects on CD4 cells after COVID-19. Germline assignment: CDR1 SGHRS and CDR2 YFSETQ. V was pared by 2 bases and J by 0 bases, with 15 bases between. The CDR3 totals 18 residues. In the case of this clone: The target antigen is unknown.

Antigen-specific CD4+ T cells expanded by the ViraFEST assay with viral peptide pools were then sequenced. Culturing for nine to ten days preceded CD4+ T cell isolation. Prior SARS-CoV-2 infection was absent in the vaccine recipients, as shown by negative nucleocapsid antibodies. Cultures of about 2 million PBMC per well contained about 10 IU/ml IL-2 plus 10 ug/ml peptides. Assay used: immunoSEQ multiplex PCR; TCRdb lists only in-frame clones, some missing. Among approximately 44,000 clones listed, over 75% were seen once. The sequence was obtained from a human donor who received a COVID-19 vaccine. The chain links TRBV5-1 to TRBJ1-6; D not certain. The sequenced sample was CD4+ T cells from PBMCs cultured with HCoV-NL63 spike peptides, obtained before COVID-19 vaccination. CDR3 nucleotide sequence: TGCGCCAGCAGCTTCGACGGACCGCGGAGCTCCTATAATTCACCCCTCCACTTT. This encodes CASSFDGPRSSYNSPLHF. The whole variable domain, remainder taken from reference TRBV5-1 and TRBJ1-6, is KAGVTQTPRYLIKTRGQQVTLSCSPISGHRSVSWYQQTPGQGLQFLFEYFSETQRNKGNFPGRFSGRQFSNSRSEMNVSTLELGDSALYLCASSFDGPRSSYNSPLHFGNGTRLTVT.